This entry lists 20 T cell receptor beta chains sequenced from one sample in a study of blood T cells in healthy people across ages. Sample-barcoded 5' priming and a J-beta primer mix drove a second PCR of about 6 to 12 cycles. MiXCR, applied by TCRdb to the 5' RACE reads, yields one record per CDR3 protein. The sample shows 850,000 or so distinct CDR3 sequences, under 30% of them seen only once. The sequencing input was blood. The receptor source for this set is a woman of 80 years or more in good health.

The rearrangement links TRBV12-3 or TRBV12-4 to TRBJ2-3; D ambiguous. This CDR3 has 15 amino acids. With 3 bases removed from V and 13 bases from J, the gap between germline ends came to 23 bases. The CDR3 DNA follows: TGTGCCAGCAGTTTCGGCAGACTTAGCACAGATGCGGAGTATTTT. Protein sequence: CASSFGRLSTDAEYF.

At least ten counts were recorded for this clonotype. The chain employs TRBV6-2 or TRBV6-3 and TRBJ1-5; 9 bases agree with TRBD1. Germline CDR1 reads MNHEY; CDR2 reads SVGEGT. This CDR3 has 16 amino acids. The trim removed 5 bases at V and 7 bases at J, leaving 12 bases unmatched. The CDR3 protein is CASSRSTGGFGQPQHF. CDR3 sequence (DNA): TGTGCCAGCAGTCGCTCGACAGGGGGGTTCGGGCAGCCCCAGCATTTT.

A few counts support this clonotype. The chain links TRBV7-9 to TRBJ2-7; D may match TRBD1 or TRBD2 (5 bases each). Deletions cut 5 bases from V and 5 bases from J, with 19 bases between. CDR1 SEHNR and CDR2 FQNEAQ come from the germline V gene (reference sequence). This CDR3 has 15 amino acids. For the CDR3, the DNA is TGTGCCAGCAGCGCTAGAGGGGTCCCCGCCCACGAGCAGTACTTC. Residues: CASSARGVPAHEQYF.

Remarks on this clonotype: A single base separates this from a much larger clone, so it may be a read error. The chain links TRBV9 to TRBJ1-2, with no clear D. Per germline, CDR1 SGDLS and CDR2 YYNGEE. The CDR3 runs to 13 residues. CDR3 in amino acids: CASSGQLVYDYTF. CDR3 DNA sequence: TGTGCCAGCAGCGGTCAGCTCGTCTATGACTACACCTTC. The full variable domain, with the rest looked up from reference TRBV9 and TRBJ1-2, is DSGVTQTPKHLITATGQRVTLRCSPRSGDLSVYWYQQSLDQGLQFLIQYYNGEERAKGNILERFSAQQFPDLHSELNLSSLELGDSALYFCASSGQLVYDYTFGSGTRLTVV.

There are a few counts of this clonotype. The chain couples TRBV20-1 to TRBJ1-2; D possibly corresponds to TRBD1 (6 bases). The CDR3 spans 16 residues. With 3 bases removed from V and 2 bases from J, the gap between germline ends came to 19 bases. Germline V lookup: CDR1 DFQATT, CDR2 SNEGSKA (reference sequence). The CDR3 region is CSARAAGGHPNYGYTF. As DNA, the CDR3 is TGCAGTGCTAGGGCGGCGGGGGGGCACCCAAACTATGGCTACACCTTC.

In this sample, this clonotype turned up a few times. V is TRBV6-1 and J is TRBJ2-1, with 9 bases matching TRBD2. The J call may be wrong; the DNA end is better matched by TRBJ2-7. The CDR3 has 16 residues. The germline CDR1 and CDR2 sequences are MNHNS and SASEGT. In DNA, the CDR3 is TGTGCCAGCAGTGTAGGCGGGGGGGTCTCCTACAATGAGCAGTACTTC. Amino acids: CASSVGGGVSYNEQYF.

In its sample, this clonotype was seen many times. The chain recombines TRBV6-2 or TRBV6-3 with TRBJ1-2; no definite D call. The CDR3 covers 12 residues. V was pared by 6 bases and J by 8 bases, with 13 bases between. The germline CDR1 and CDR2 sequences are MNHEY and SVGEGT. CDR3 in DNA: TGTGCCAGCAGATCCGCGACGGGGGGCTACACCTTC. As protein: CASRSATGGYTF.

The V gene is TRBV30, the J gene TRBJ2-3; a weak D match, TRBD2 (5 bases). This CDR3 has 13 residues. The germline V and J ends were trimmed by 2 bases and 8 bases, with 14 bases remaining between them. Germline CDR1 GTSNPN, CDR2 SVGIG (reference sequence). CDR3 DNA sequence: TGTGCCTGGAGTTGGCAGAGTGAGGGTACGCAGTATTTT. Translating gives CAWSWQSEGTQYF. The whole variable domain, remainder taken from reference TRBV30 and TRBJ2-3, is SQTIHQWPATLVQPVGSPLSLECTVEGTSNPNLYWYRQAAGRGLQLLFYSVGIGQISSEVPQNLSASRPQDRQFILSSKKLLLSDSGFYLCAWSWQSEGTQYFGPGTRLTVL.

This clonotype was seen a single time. Here the CDR3 DNA reads TGCAGTGCTAGGACGGGGTCAGGGGACACTGAAGCTTTCTTT. Its protein is CSARTGSGDTEAFF. The chain links TRBV20-1 to TRBJ1-1, with a tentative D call TRBD1 (6 bases). The CDR3 covers 14 residues. CDR1 is DFQATT, CDR2 SNEGSKA, per germline (reference sequence). Trimming shortened V by 3 bases and J by 3 bases, and 14 bases separated the two germline ends.

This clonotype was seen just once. CDR3 amino acids: CATSVRGRVNTEAFF. The CDR3, as DNA: TGTGCCACCTCGGTAAGGGGGCGAGTAAACACTGAAGCTTTCTTT. The V gene is TRBV24-1, the J gene TRBJ1-1; 7 nucleotides align to TRBD1. Germline CDR1 and CDR2: KGHDR and SFDVKD. V shed 9 bases, J shed 2 bases, and the junction held 11 bases outside the gene matches. The CDR3 consists of 15 residues.

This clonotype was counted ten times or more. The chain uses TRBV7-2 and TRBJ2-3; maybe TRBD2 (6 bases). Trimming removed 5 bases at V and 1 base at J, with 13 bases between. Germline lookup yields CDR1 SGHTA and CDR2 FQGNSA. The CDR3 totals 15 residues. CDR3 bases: TGTGCCAGCAGCCCTTCGGCGGGGCGCACAGATACGCAGTATTTT. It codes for CASSPSAGRTDTQYF.

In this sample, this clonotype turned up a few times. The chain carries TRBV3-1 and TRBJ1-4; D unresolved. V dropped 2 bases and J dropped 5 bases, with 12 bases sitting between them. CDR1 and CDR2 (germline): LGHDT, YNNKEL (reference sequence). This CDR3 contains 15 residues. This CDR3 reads CASSQSRVGNEKLFF. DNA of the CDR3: TGTGCCAGCAGCCAAAGTCGGGTTGGAAATGAAAAACTGTTTTTT.

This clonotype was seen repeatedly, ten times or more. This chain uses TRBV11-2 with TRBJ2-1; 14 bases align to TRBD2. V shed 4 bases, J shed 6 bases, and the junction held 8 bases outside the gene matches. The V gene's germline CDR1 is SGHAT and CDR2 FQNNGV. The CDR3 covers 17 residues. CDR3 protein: CASSSQTSGGAGNEQFF. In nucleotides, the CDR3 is TGTGCCAGCAGCTCTCAGACTAGCGGGGGGGCCGGCAATGAGCAGTTCTTC.

CDR3 sequence reads: CASSKNRDSYCEQYF. CDR3 coding DNA: TGCGCCAGCAGCAAAAACCGGGACAGCTACTGCGAGCAGTACTTC. This sequence joins TRBV5-1 and TRBJ2-7, with 7 nucleotides matching TRBD1. The length of the CDR3 is 15 residues. V dropped 4 bases and J dropped 6; count of bases not matched to a gene: 13. CDR1 is SGHRS, CDR2 YFSETQ, per germline.

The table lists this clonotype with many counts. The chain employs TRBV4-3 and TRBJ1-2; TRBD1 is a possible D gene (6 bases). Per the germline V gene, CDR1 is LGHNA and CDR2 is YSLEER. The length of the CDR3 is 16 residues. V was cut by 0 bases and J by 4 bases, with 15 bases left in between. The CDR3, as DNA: TGCGCCAGCAGCCAAGATTTTAACAGGGCCATCTATGGCTACACCTTC. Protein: CASSQDFNRAIYGYTF.

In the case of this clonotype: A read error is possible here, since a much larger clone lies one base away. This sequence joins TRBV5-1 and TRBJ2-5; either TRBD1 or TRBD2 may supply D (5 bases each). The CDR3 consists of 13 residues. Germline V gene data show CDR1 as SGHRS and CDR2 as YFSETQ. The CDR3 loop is CVSSWGTGETQYF. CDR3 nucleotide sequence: TGCGTCAGCAGCTGGGGGACGGGAGAGACCCAGTACTTC.

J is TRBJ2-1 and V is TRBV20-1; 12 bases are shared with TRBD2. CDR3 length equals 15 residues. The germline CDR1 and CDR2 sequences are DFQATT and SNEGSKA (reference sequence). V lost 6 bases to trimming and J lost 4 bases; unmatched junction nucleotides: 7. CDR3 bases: TGCAGTGCCCAGGCTGGACTAGCGGGATACAATGAGCAGTTCTTC. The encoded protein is CSAQAGLAGYNEQFF.

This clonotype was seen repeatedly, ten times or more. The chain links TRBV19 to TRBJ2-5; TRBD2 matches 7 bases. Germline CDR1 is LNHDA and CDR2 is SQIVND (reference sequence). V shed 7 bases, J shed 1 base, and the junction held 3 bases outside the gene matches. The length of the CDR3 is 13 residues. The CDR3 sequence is CASMGTTQETQYF. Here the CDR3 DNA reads TGTGCCAGTATGGGGACTACCCAAGAGACCCAGTACTTC.

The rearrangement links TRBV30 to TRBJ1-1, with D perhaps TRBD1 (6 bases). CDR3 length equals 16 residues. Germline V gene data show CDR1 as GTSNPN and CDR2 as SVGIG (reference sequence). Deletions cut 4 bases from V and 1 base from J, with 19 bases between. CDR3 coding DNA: TGTGCCTGGAATCCTTCAAGGGGGTTTTCGAACACTGAAGCTTTCTTT. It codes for CAWNPSRGFSNTEAFF.

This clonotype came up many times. The CDR3, as DNA: TGTGCCAGCAGCTCCGCCCCCCCAAATGAGCAGTTCTTC. It specifies CASSSAPPNEQFF. The chain couples TRBV9 to TRBJ2-1; D unclear. Germline V lookup: CDR1 SGDLS, CDR2 YYNGEE. Deletions cut 4 bases from V and 7 bases from J, with 12 bases between. CDR3 length: 13 residues.